This T cell receptor beta chain is drawn from a study of Graves' ophthalmopathy and Graves' hyperthyroidism. RNA transcripts were the template, and TCR beta CDR3 regions were amplified from them. An opening RT-PCR round employed HTBI primers and preceded a second-round multiplex PCR. Each CDR3 protein gets one entry after TCRdb re-called the multiplex PCR reads with MiXCR. The sample consists of 150,000 to 200,000 distinct CDR3 sequences, approximately 40% of them appearing once. The CDR3 spans 16 residues. The V end lost 11 bases, the J end lost 2 bases, and 19 bases lay between the germline ends. Germline V gene lookup returns CDR1 LGHDT and CDR2 YNNKEL (reference sequence). This clonotype was seen ten or more times. As yet, its antigen is unknown. Study-wide results and limits: Classification of ophthalmopathy versus stable hyperthyroidism by a 13-signature model yielded around 88% sensitivity and around 80% specificity.

This clonotype was sampled from a man aged 25-40 years with Graves' ophthalmopathy. Source material: peripheral blood. The chain carries TRBV3-1 and TRBJ1-6, with D maybe TRBD1 (6 bases). DNA of the CDR3: TGTGCCCCTGGGGGCGGCGAGGGGACCTATAATTCACCCCTCCACTTT. Its translation is CAPGGGEGTYNSPLHF.